Shown below are 31 T cell receptor beta chains from a single sample sequenced in a study of T cells in Graves' hyperthyroidism and ophthalmopathy. There were TCR beta CDR3 regions amplified from RNA transcripts. Initially, a first-round RT-PCR of the TCR CDR3 employed the HTBI primer set. TCRdb reanalysed the multiplex PCR reads using MiXCR and keeps one entry per CDR3 protein. The sample lists 300,000 to 400,000 distinct CDR3 sequences; 21% were seen once. Sequencing was performed on blood. These receptors all come from a woman between 50 and 59 years old with Graves' hyperthyroidism.

This chain links TRBV29-1 with TRBJ2-7, with D possibly matching TRBD1 (5 bases). The germline gives CDR1 SQVTM, CDR2 ANQGSEA. V was pared by 7 bases and J by 3 bases, with 16 bases between. The length of the CDR3 is 13 residues. CDR3 region: CSATGRGNYEQYF. CDR3 in DNA: TGCAGCGCCACCGGTAGGGGAAACTACGAGCAGTACTTC.

This sequence joins TRBV27 and TRBJ2-3; TRBD1 matches at 7 bases. Germline V gives CDR1 MNHEY, CDR2 SMNVEV (reference sequence). The ends lost 6 bases at V and 3 bases at J; junction bases unmatched: 12. This CDR3 is built from 16 residues. The chain's CDR3 is CASRRTTGALTDTQYF. DNA of the CDR3: TGTGCCAGCAGGAGAACCACAGGGGCCCTGACAGATACGCAGTATTTT.

This clonotype was recorded many times. This chain joins TRBV5-1 and TRBJ1-2; no firm D call. The CDR3 loop spans 14 amino acids. The V end was cut by 0 bases, the J end by 3 bases, with 9 bases between. Germline lookup yields CDR1 SGHRS and CDR2 YFSETQ. The CDR3, as DNA: TGCGCCAGCAGCTTGGTCGGCGGTGACTATGGCTACACCTTC. Residues: CASSLVGGDYGYTF.

The V call is TRBV3-1, the J call TRBJ1-2; 7 nucleotides line up with TRBD1. CDR3 length: 14 residues. V dropped 2 bases and J dropped 4; count of bases not matched to a gene: 4. The germline CDR1 and CDR2 sequences are LGHDT and YNNKEL (reference sequence). CDR3 in amino acids: CASSQPDRVYGYTF. The CDR3 DNA reads as TGTGCCAGCAGCCAACCCGACAGGGTCTATGGCTACACCTTC.

This clonotype occurred a few times. This chain joins TRBV20-1 and TRBJ2-1, with TRBD2 matching over 7 bases. V shed 0 bases, J shed 9 bases, and the junction held 11 bases outside the gene matches. Germline CDR1 reads DFQATT; CDR2 reads SNEGSKA (reference sequence). CDR3 length equals 15 residues. The CDR3, as DNA: TGCAGTGCTAGAGATCAGCGACTAGCTGGCCCTGAGCAGTTCTTC. Translated, it gives CSARDQRLAGPEQFF.

This clonotype was detected only a few times. The V gene is TRBV7-2, the J gene TRBJ2-7; D gene ambiguous. V lost 1 base and J lost 6, with 10 bases in between. The CDR3 spans 13 residues. Germline CDR1 is SGHTA and CDR2 is FQGNSA. The CDR3 DNA sequence: TGTGCCAGCAGCTTAGAAGTTAGGTCCGAGCAGTACTTC. Protein sequence: CASSLEVRSEQYF.

This chain links TRBV18 with TRBJ1-5, with 8 bases fitting TRBD1. The CDR3 runs 16 residues. Per germline, CDR1 KGHSH and CDR2 LQKENI. The V segment lost 0 bases and the J segment 2 bases; nucleotides outside the gene matches: 3. This CDR3 reads CASSPPGQGGNQPQHF. Written as DNA, the CDR3 is TGTGCCAGCTCACCACCTGGACAGGGCGGCAATCAGCCCCAGCATTTT. The whole variable domain, filled in from reference TRBV18 and TRBJ1-5, reads NAGVMQNPRHLVRRRGQEARLRCSPMKGHSHVYWYRQLPEEGLKFMVYLQKENIIDESGMPKERFSAEFPKEGPSILRIQQVVRGDSAAYFCASSPPGQGGNQPQHFGDGTRLSIL.

The chain is built from TRBV5-1 and TRBJ2-3, with 8 nucleotides matching TRBD2. This CDR3 spans 14 amino acids. Germline-derived CDR1 and CDR2 are SGHRS and YFSETQ. The trim removed 7 bases at V and 5 bases at J, leaving 9 bases unmatched. The CDR3 DNA sequence: TGCGCCAGCCACACGGGGGGGGCCGGAGATACGCAGTATTTT. As protein: CASHTGGAGDTQYF.

This clonotype occurred many times. The gene calls are TRBV28 and TRBJ2-1, with 8 nucleotides matching TRBD2. Germline lookup yields CDR1 MDHEN and CDR2 SYDVKM. There are 15 residues in the CDR3. Trimming at V came to 2 bases and at J to 5 bases, leaving 5 bases not matched to a gene. CDR3 nucleotides: TGTGCCAGCAGTTTACTTACGGGGGGGCACAATGAGCAGTTCTTC. It encodes CASSLLTGGHNEQFF. Full variable domain (outside the CDR3, taken from reference TRBV28 and TRBJ2-1): DVKVTQSSRYLVKRTGEKVFLECVQDMDHENMFWYRQDPGLGLRLIYFSYDVKMKEKGDIPEGYSVSREKKERFSLILESASTNQTSMYLCASSLLTGGHNEQFFGPGTRLTVL.

The chain is built from TRBV7-3 and TRBJ2-3; no definite D call. CDR3 length equals 13 residues. Germline CDR1 reads SGHTA; CDR2 reads FQGTGA. Trimming cost V 4 bases and J 0 bases, with 5 bases left between them. The CDR3 region has the DNA TGTGCCAGCAGCTCTTCTAGCACAGATACGCAGTATTTT. Encoded protein: CASSSSSTDTQYF. Variable domain in full (rest from reference TRBV7-3 and TRBJ2-3): GAGVSQTPSNKVTEKGKYVELRCDPISGHTALYWYRQSLGQGPEFLIYFQGTGAADDSGLPNDRFFAVRPEGSVSTLKIQRTERGDSAVYLCASSSSSTDTQYFGPGTRLTVL.

This clonotype was seen repeatedly, ten times or more. This chain links TRBV12-3 or TRBV12-4 with TRBJ1-3; possibly TRBD1 for D (6 bases). The V end lost 3 bases, the J end lost 4 bases, and 10 bases lay between the germline ends. This CDR3 is built from 14 residues. The CDR3 nucleotides read TGTGCCAGCAGTTTTGGACAGAGGGGAAACACCATATATTTT. Its translation: CASSFGQRGNTIYF.

V is TRBV2 and J is TRBJ2-3; D gene ambiguous. Germline V gene lookup returns CDR1 SNHLY and CDR2 FYNNEI. The CDR3 covers 13 residues. Trimming took 5 bases from V and 4 from J, leaving 10 bases between them. CDR3 DNA: TGTGCCAGCAGTCCCAGGAACCCAGATACGCAGTATTTT. Protein: CASSPRNPDTQYF.

This chain uses TRBV9 with TRBJ2-1, with 7 positions matching TRBD2. The CDR3 is 13 amino acids. The V segment lost 0 bases and the J segment 12 bases; nucleotides outside the gene matches: 6. Germline CDR1 and CDR2: SGDLS and YYNGEE. CDR3 nucleotide sequence: TGTGCCAGCAGCGTAGGCCCTAGCGGTGGGCAGTTCTTC. This encodes CASSVGPSGGQFF. Supplemented by reference TRBV9 and TRBJ2-1, the full variable domain reads DSGVTQTPKHLITATGQRVTLRCSPRSGDLSVYWYQQSLDQGLQFLIQYYNGEERAKGNILERFSAQQFPDLHSELNLSSLELGDSALYFCASSVGPSGGQFFGPGTRLTVL.

Many counts were recorded for this clonotype. The V gene is TRBV6-5, the J gene TRBJ1-1; a possible D gene is TRBD1 (6 bases). CDR1 and CDR2 (germline): MNHEY, SVGAGI. V was cut by 2 bases and J by 0 bases, with 16 bases left in between. This CDR3 contains 17 residues. The CDR3 DNA reads TGTGCCAGCAGTTACGGGGGGGGGGCAGGAATGAACACTGAAGCTTTCTTT. This sequence encodes CASSYGGGAGMNTEAFF.

The V and J genes are TRBV20-1 and TRBJ1-2; D possibly corresponds to TRBD1 (5 bases). CDR3 length equals 15 residues. Per germline, CDR1 DFQATT and CDR2 SNEGSKA (reference sequence). With 0 bases removed from V and 4 bases from J, the gap between germline ends came to 15 bases. The CDR3 nucleotides read TGCAGTGCTAGAGATTCAGGGAAGGGGTTCTATGGCTACACCTTC. This translates into CSARDSGKGFYGYTF.

This clonotype appeared many times. The gene calls are TRBV7-3 and TRBJ2-3; 7 bases map to TRBD1. V gave up 5 bases and J gave up 1 base; unmatched junction bases: 15. Germline CDR1 SGHTA, CDR2 FQGTGA. The CDR3 covers 18 residues. CDR3 loop: CASSGDSQPPYRTDTQYF. The CDR3 DNA sequence: TGTGCCAGCAGCGGGGACAGCCAGCCCCCATACCGCACAGATACGCAGTATTTT.

In this sample, this clonotype turned up many times. The CDR3 nucleotides read TGTGCCAGCAGTTTAAGGGGGGGCAAGGGAGATACGCAGTATTTT. Protein sequence: CASSLRGGKGDTQYF. The rearrangement uses TRBV6-1 and TRBJ2-3, with D possibly TRBD2 on 7 matching bases. This CDR3 contains 15 residues. Trimming left V 5 bases short and J 5 bases short, with 17 bases between. The germline V gene encodes CDR1 MNHNS and CDR2 SASEGT.

This clonotype was picked up a small number of times. The rearrangement joins TRBV7-6 to TRBJ2-5; TRBD2 matches 13 bases. V gave up 5 bases and J gave up 2 bases; unmatched junction bases: 11. The germline gives CDR1 SGHVS, CDR2 FNYEAQ. The CDR3 sequence is 18 residues long. CDR3 sequence: CASSLTSGGAGRQETQYF. The CDR3 coding sequence is TGTGCCAGCAGCCTAACTAGCGGGGGGGCCGGTCGGCAAGAGACCCAGTACTTC.

This clonotype was picked up a small number of times. The rearrangement links TRBV5-5 to TRBJ1-2; D is unresolved. Germline V gene data show CDR1 as SGHKS and CDR2 as YYEKEE (reference sequence). CDR3 length: 13 residues. Between the trimmed V and J ends, which lost 3 bases and 1 base, there was a span of 7 bases. CDR3 residues: CASSWEGNYGYTF. The CDR3 nucleotides read TGTGCCAGCAGCTGGGAGGGTAACTATGGCTACACCTTC.

This clonotype was seen only a few times. The rearrangement uses TRBV5-1 and TRBJ1-4, with TRBD1 identical over 9 bases. The V segment lost 0 bases and the J segment 0 bases; nucleotides outside the gene matches: 9. The CDR3 runs 19 residues. The germline CDR1 and CDR2 sequences are SGHRS and YFSETQ. CDR3 sequence reads: CASSLAPQGALSTNEKLFF. CDR3 sequence (DNA): TGCGCCAGCAGCTTGGCCCCACAGGGGGCCCTCTCAACTAATGAAAAACTGTTTTTT.

In its sample, this clonotype was seen many times. The chain recombines TRBV28 with TRBJ2-5; the D gene is possibly TRBD2 (6 bases). Germline CDR1 reads MDHEN; CDR2 reads SYDVKM. This CDR3 has 13 residues. Deletions cut 8 bases from V and 5 bases from J, with 15 bases between. The CDR3 protein is CASGPAAGETQYF. The DNA of the CDR3 is TGTGCCAGCGGTCCGGCAGCGGGTGAGACCCAGTACTTC.

In its sample, this clonotype was seen a few times. This chain connects TRBV7-8 to TRBJ1-5; the match to TRBD1 covers 8 bases. Trimming removed 3 bases from V and 2 bases from J; junction bases left unmatched: 3. The CDR3 length is 15 residues. Germline CDR1 SGHVS, CDR2 FQNEAQ. CDR3: CASSFRGPGNQPQHF. In DNA, the CDR3 is TGTGCCAGCAGCTTCAGGGGGCCAGGCAATCAGCCCCAGCATTTT.

The table lists this clonotype with a few counts. The V call is TRBV7-2, the J call TRBJ2-2; D is ambiguous. Germline CDR1 is SGHTA and CDR2 is FQGNSA. CDR3 size: 17 residues. V gave up 3 bases and J gave up 1 base, with 15 bases separating them. CDR3 sequence: CASSLNVRLMNTGELFF. In DNA, the CDR3 is TGTGCCAGCAGCTTGAATGTCAGGTTAATGAACACCGGGGAGCTGTTTTTT.

This clonotype was seen at least ten times. This chain links TRBV5-1 with TRBJ2-7; D unclear. The germline gives CDR1 SGHRS, CDR2 YFSETQ. V lost 0 bases, J lost 2 bases, and 6 bases lay in between. The length of the CDR3 is 13 residues. The DNA of the CDR3 is TGCGCCAGCAGCTTGGCCTTTCCCTACGAGCAGTACTTC. Protein: CASSLAFPYEQYF.

This clonotype was counted only a few times. The chain couples TRBV20-1 to TRBJ1-1; maybe TRBD1 (5 bases). The CDR3 sequence is 13 residues long. Germline V gene lookup returns CDR1 DFQATT and CDR2 SNEGSKA (reference sequence). Trimming cost V 3 bases and J 1 base, with 9 bases left between them. The CDR3 sequence is CSASPGGNTEAFF. The CDR3 DNA sequence: TGCAGTGCTAGTCCCGGGGGGAACACTGAAGCTTTCTTT.

This clonotype was counted ten times or more. The chain combines TRBV7-9 with TRBJ2-1; 16 nucleotides match TRBD2. The CDR3 covers 16 residues. V trimming: 6 bases; J trimming: 8 bases; junction bases outside the gene matches: 7. Germline V gives CDR1 SEHNR, CDR2 FQNEAQ (reference sequence). The CDR3 DNA sequence: TGTGCCAGCAGTCCGGGACTAGCGGGGGGGCTGTATGAGCAGTTCTTC. Amino acid sequence: CASSPGLAGGLYEQFF. Drawing the rest from reference TRBV7-9 and TRBJ2-1, the complete variable domain is DTGVSQNPRHKITKRGQNVTFRCDPISEHNRLYWYRQTLGQGPEFLTYFQNEAQLEKSRLLSDRFSAERPKGSFSTLEIQRTEQGDSAMYLCASSPGLAGGLYEQFFGPGTRLTVL.

In this sample, this clonotype turned up once. This chain links TRBV25-1 with TRBJ2-7; D perhaps matches TRBD1 (6 bases). The CDR3 totals 14 residues. Deletions cut 6 bases from V and 0 bases from J, with 12 bases between. Germline values: CDR1 MGHDK, CDR2 SYGVNS. The CDR3: CASSRDTSSYEQYF. The CDR3 DNA follows: TGTGCCAGCAGCCGGGACACTAGCTCCTACGAGCAGTACTTC.

This clonotype appeared many times. V usage is TRBV28 and J usage is TRBJ2-3; D unclear. The CDR3 sequence is 13 residues long. Germline-derived CDR1 and CDR2 are MDHEN and SYDVKM. Trimming took off 4 bases at V and 5 bases at J, with 10 bases between the two ends. The chain's CDR3 is CASSSSDEDTQYF. The DNA for the CDR3 is TGTGCCAGCAGTTCCTCGGATGAAGATACGCAGTATTTT.

This clonotype was counted many times. The V and J genes are TRBV3-1 and TRBJ1-1; D remains ambiguous. CDR1 is LGHDT and CDR2 is YNNKEL in the germline V gene (reference sequence). The V end was cut by 0 bases, the J end by 0 bases, with 5 bases between. The length of the CDR3 is 14 residues. The CDR3 reads CASSQEVMNTEAFF. The CDR3, as DNA: TGTGCCAGCAGCCAAGAGGTGATGAACACTGAAGCTTTCTTT. The whole variable domain, filled in from reference TRBV3-1 and TRBJ1-1, reads DTAVSQTPKYLVTQMGNDKSIKCEQNLGHDTMYWYKQDSKKFLKIMFSYNNKELIINETVPNRFSPKSPDKAHLNLHINSLELGDSAVYFCASSQEVMNTEAFFGQGTRLTVV.

This clonotype has a count of ten or more. The CDR3 bases are TGTGCCAGCTCGCGGACTGGAGAGACCCAGTACTTC. As protein: CASSRTGETQYF. The chain combines TRBV18 with TRBJ2-5; TRBD2 might be the D (5 bases). Germline loops: CDR1 KGHSH, CDR2 LQKENI. The CDR3 is 12 residues long. Between the trimmed V and J ends, which lost 6 bases and 4 bases, there was a span of 9 bases. The complete variable domain, with remaining parts taken from reference TRBV18 and TRBJ2-5, reads NAGVMQNPRHLVRRRGQEARLRCSPMKGHSHVYWYRQLPEEGLKFMVYLQKENIIDESGMPKERFSAEFPKEGPSILRIQQVVRGDSAAYFCASSRTGETQYFGPGTRLLVL.

For the CDR3, the DNA is TGTGCCAGCACCCGTCTGGACCTCTACGAGCAGTACTTC. Amino acids: CASTRLDLYEQYF. The V and J genes are TRBV12-3 or TRBV12-4 and TRBJ2-7; D unresolved. This CDR3 has 13 residues. The germline V and J ends were trimmed by 7 bases and 3 bases, with 13 bases remaining between them.